This T cell receptor (beta chain) was sequenced during a study of early T cells in non-severe SARS-CoV-2 infection (TCRdb year 2021). Background for the entire study: Bulk RNA from unsorted whole blood was used for TCR sequencing, so alpha and beta chains could not be paired.

Many counts were recorded for this clonotype. The antigen it binds to is not known. No much larger clone exists at a distance of one base, and base qualities are not known. A case-control design nested within a healthcare worker cohort in London, UK, was used, with weekly nasopharyngeal swab PCR tests and blood sampling performed. Healthcare workers were recruited during the week of the UK lockdown, between 23 and 31 March 2020, and followed weekly for up to about 15 weeks. Findings and caveats that apply to the study as a whole: VDJdb matching was skewed toward anti-spike CD8 responses, so virus-specific expansions were likely underestimated and private and CD4 specificities were missed.

Libraries came from 5' RACE. TCRdb shows the sequencer as NextSeq 500. To correct for sequencing error and PCR bias, the TCR library protocol tagged individual cDNA molecules with unique molecular identifiers. Both TCR alpha and beta chains were sequenced, and tight co-correlation was observed between alpha and beta sequence abundances in each sample. In the authors' own workflow: Decombinator V4 was used to perform V gene, J gene and CDR3 annotation of TCR sequences. Expanded TCRs were defined as changing significantly between any two time points under a Poisson model with p below 0.0001. TCR abundances were normalised to the total number of TCRs sequenced per sample and expressed as counts per million. VDJdb, accessed 1 November 2021, was searched for CMV, EBV and SARS-CoV-2 annotated TCRs, with TCRs annotated for multiple antigens excluded. TCRdb redid the processing of the public reads, applying fastp at Q25 and MiXCR, and retained in-frame beta chains. Each CDR3 protein gets just one entry, which takes the most common genes and DNA from the rows behind it. TCRdb's processing, not the authors' own work, is the source of the V and J calls. The sample yields over 100,000 distinct CDR3 sequences; over 10% were counted once. 6% to 7% of the sample lies in the top ten.

The sequence was collected from an adult who was a healthcare worker with PCR-confirmed SARS-CoV-2 infection or an uninfected control (not recorded which). Sequenced sample: whole blood.

The CDR3 amino acid sequence is: CASSFLSGGYNEQFF. The nucleotides are TGTGCCAGCAGCTTCTTAAGCGGGGGGTACAATGAGCAGTTCTTC. The chain is assembled from TRBV5-5 and TRBJ2-1, with 9 middle bases fitting TRBD2. Including the terminal cysteine and phenylalanine, the CDR3 comprises 15 residues. Just the 45-base CDR3 DNA is kept, in frame starting at base 1. CDR1 and CDR2 (SGHKS, YYEKEE) derive from the germline V gene (reference sequence). The V end gives up 2 bases and the J end 4 bases, leaving 4 bases in the junction not matched to a gene.